What follows are 5 T cell receptor beta chains derived from one specimen sequenced in a study of T cell responses to AZD1222 COVID-19 vaccine. Method: immunoSEQ multiplex PCR; TCRdb's copy keeps in-frame clones and lacks some. The table records about 150,000 clones, 80% to 95% of them present only once. The specimen comprised peripheral blood, sampled 28 days after the second AZD1222 dose. These receptors all stem from an adult who received the AZD1222 COVID-19 vaccine.

The gene calls are TRBV11-2 and TRBJ2-1; D not certain. Germline values: CDR1 SGHAT, CDR2 FQNNGV. The V and J ends lost 5 bases and 0 bases respectively, with 11 bases between them. The CDR3 runs 15 residues. The CDR3: CASSPIVSSYNEQFF. CDR3 in DNA: TGTGCCAGCAGCCCTATCGTAAGCTCCTACAATGAGCAGTTCTTC.

The V and J genes are TRBV6-2 or TRBV6-3 and TRBJ1-1, with D possibly matching TRBD1 (5 bases). Trimming pared 2 bases from V and 0 bases from J, leaving 13 bases between. This CDR3 spans 16 amino acids. Germline V gene data show CDR1 as MNHEY and CDR2 as SVGEGT. The CDR3 here is CASSYNTGFMNTEAFF. CDR3 sequence (DNA): TGTGCCAGCAGTTACAATACAGGCTTCATGAACACTGAAGCTTTCTTT.

This clone was seen once. In DNA, the CDR3 is TGTGCCAGCATCCGGGGACTAGCGGAGTACAATGAGCAGTTCTTC. The encoded protein is CASIRGLAEYNEQFF. V is TRBV6-5 and J is TRBJ2-1; 11 nucleotides align to TRBD2. After removal of 7 bases from V and 4 bases from J, the junction contained 6 bases not matched to a gene. This CDR3 is built from 15 residues. The V gene's germline CDR1 is MNHEY and CDR2 SVGAGI.

V and J are TRBV7-2 and TRBJ1-1, with unresolved D. V was cut by 4 bases and J by 1 base, with 7 bases left in between. The length of the CDR3 is 13 residues. Germline V lookup: CDR1 SGHTA, CDR2 FQGNSA. This chain's CDR3 is CASSSQENTEAFF. CDR3 nucleotides: TGTGCCAGCAGCTCCCAGGAGAACACTGAAGCTTTCTTT.

This chain's CDR3 is CASSLGGPANSPLHF. The CDR3 nucleotides are TGTGCCAGCAGCTTAGGGGGACCGGCAAATTCACCCCTCCACTTT. The genes are TRBV13 and TRBJ1-6, with a possible D match to TRBD1 (5 bases). V was trimmed by 0 bases and J by 7 bases, leaving 10 bases between them. The CDR3 contains 15 residues. The germline V gene has CDR1 PRHDT and CDR2 FYEKMQ (reference sequence).